This TCR beta chain emerged from a study of human T cells and chemical hapten exposure. Study background: Researchers reported sensitizing a 2 cm by 2 cm upper inner arm skin site with 2% DPC.

Each CDR3 protein gets one entry after TCRdb re-called the RACE reads with MiXCR. The sample comprises some 49,000 distinct CDR3 sequences, 9% to 9.5% of which are singletons, and 4% to 5.5% rests with the top ten. The time point was: patch test 1, 2 weeks after DPC sensitization. Specified treatment: therapeutic diphenylcyclopropenone sensitization with weekly scalp DPC. This clonotype was detected many times. The germline V and J ends were trimmed by 1 base and 1 base, with 13 bases remaining between them. Germline CDR1 reads SGHTA; CDR2 reads FQGNSA. This CDR3 contains 16 residues. The TCR sequence derives from a woman aged 45-65 years with alopecia areata. Some clones in this sample may be carry-over from other donors' samples. The chain uses TRBV7-2 and TRBJ1-2, with D perhaps TRBD1 (5 bases). Sequences were derived from whole blood, sampled in connection with sensitization to the hapten diphenylcyclopropenone (DPC). The CDR3 region has the DNA TGTGCCAGCAGCTTAGTACTGGCCAGGGTTAACTATGGCTACACCTTC. Translated: CASSLVLARVNYGYTF.